The text below deals with one TCR beta chain. The antigen is not known. Germline V gene sequence: CDR1 SGHRS, CDR2 YFSETQ. The CDR3 runs to 14 residues. Trimming shortened V by 4 bases and J by 6 bases, and 16 bases separated the two germline ends. For the second PCR, which ran for about 7 to 11 cycles, a sample-barcoded 5' primer and a J-beta primer mix were used. Every cDNA molecule bore a tag from a template-switch adaptor containing 12 random nucleotides. Paired-end reads containing CDR3 totaled no fewer than 2.5 million for each sample. From the 5' RACE reads, TCRdb called clonotypes with MiXCR, one entry per CDR3 protein. In the table there are under 2 million distinct CDR3 sequences, almost 35% of which are singletons. The sample comes from a study of blood T cells in healthy people across ages. About the research overall: About one barcoded beta molecule per two T cells was captured by template switching. Study-wide results and limits: The recorded TCR beta diversity per million T cells decreased in a roughly linear manner with age.

Sequencing used blood. This chain uses TRBV5-1 with TRBJ1-2, with D possibly TRBD1 on 5 matching bases. The origin of this receptor is a woman in her 30s in good health. The CDR3 coding sequence is TGCGCCAGCAGCCCGGAGACAGTTCTGCATGGCTACACCTTC. Amino acids: CASSPETVLHGYTF.